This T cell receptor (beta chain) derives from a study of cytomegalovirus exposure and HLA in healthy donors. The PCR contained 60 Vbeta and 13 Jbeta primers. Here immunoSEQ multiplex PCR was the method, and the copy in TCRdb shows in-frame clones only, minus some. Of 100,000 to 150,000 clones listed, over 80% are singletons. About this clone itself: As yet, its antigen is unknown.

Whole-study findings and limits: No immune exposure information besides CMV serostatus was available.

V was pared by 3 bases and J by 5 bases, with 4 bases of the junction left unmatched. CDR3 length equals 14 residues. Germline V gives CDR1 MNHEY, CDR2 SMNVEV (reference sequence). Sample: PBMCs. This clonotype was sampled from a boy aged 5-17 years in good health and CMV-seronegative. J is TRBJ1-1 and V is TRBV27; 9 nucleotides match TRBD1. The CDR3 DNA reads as TGTGCCAGCAGTTTTGGGACAGGGTGGACTGAAGCTTTCTTT. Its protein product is CASSFGTGWTEAFF.